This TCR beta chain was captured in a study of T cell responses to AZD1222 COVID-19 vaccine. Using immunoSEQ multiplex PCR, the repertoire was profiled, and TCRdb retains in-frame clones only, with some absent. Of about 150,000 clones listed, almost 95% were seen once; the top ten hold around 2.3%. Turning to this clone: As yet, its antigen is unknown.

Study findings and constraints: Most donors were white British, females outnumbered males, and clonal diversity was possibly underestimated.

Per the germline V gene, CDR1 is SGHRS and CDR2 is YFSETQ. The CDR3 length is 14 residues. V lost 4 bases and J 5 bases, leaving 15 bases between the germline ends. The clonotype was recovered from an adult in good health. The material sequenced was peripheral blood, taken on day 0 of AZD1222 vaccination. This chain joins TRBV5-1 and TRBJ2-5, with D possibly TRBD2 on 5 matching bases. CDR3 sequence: CASSQTGLPETQYF. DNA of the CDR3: TGCGCCAGCAGCCAAACGGGATTGCCGGAGACCCAGTACTTC.